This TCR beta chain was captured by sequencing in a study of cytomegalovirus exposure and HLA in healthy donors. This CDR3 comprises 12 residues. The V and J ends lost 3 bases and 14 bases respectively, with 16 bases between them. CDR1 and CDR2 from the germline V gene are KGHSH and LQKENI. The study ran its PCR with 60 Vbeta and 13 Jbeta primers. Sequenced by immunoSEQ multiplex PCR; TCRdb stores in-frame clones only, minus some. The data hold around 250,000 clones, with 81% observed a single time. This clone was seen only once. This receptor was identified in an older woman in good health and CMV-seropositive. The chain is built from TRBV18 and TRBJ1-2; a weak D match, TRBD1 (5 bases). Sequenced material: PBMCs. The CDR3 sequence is CASSPVRQSQTF. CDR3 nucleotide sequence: TGTGCCAGCTCACCGGTTAGACAGTCCCAAACCTTC.